This TCR beta chain came from a study of T cell changes during pregnancy in multiple sclerosis. Data came from immunoSEQ multiplex PCR; TCRdb stores just in-frame clones and leaves some out. The sample includes roughly 23,000 clones, approximately 90% seen only once; the top ten take approximately 6.3%. Germline loops: CDR1 LGHNA, CDR2 YSLEER. The CDR3 is 16 amino acids. Trimming removed 0 bases from V and 7 bases from J, with 16 bases in between. The source was CD8+ T cells from peripheral blood mononuclear cells, collected in the first trimester of pregnancy. The TCR sequence derives from a female donor with multiple sclerosis, enrolled in a pregnancy study. The chain carries TRBV4-3 and TRBJ2-1; possible D gene TRBD2, 5 bases. CDR3 residues: CASSQDFTGITNEQFF. The CDR3 region has the DNA TGCGCCAGCAGCCAAGATTTTACGGGGATAACGAATGAGCAGTTCTTC.